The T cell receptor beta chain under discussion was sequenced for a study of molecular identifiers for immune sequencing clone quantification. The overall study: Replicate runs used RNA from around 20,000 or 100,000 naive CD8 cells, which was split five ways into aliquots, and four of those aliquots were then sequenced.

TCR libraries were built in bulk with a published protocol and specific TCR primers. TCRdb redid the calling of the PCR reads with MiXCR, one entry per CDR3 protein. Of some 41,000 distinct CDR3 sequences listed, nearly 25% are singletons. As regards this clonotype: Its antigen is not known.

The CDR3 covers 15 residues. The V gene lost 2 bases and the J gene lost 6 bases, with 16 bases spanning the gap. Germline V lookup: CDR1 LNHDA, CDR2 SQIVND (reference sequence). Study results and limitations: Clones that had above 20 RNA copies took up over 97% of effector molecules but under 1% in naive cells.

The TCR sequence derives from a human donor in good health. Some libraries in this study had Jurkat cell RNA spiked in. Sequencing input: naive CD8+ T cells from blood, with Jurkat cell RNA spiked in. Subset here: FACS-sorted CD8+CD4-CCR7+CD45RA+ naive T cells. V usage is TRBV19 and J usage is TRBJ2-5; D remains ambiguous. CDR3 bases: TGTGCCAGTAGTATAACCTCCGTGAAAGGAAAGACCCAGTACTTC. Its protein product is CASSITSVKGKTQYF. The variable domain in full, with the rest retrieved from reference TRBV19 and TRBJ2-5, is DGGITQSPKYLFRKEGQNVTLSCEQNLNHDAMYWYRQDPGQGLRLIYYSQIVNDFQKGDIAEGYSVSREKKESFPLTVTSAQKNPTAFYLCASSITSVKGKTQYFGPGTRLLVL.